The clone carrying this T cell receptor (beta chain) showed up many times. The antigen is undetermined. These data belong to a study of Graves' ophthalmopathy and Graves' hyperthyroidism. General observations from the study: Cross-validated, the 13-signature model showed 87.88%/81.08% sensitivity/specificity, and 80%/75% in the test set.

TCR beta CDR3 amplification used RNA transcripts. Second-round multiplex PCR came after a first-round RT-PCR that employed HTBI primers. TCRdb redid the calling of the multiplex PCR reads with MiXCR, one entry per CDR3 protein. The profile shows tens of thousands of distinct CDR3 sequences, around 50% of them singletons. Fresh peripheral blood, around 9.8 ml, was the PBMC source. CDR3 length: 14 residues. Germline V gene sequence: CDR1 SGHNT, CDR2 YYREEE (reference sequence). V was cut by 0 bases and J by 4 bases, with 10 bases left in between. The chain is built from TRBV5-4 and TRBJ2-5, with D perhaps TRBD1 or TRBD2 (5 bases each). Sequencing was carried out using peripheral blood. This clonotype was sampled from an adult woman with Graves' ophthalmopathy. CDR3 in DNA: TGTGCCAGCAGCTTGGTAGGGGCGGGAGAGACCCAGTACTTC. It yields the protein CASSLVGAGETQYF. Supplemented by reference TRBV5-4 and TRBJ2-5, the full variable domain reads ETGVTQSPTHLIKTRGQQVTLRCSSQSGHNTVSWYQQALGQGPQFIFQYYREEENGRGNFPPRFSGLQFPNYSSELNVNALELDDSALYLCASSLVGAGETQYFGPGTRLLVL.